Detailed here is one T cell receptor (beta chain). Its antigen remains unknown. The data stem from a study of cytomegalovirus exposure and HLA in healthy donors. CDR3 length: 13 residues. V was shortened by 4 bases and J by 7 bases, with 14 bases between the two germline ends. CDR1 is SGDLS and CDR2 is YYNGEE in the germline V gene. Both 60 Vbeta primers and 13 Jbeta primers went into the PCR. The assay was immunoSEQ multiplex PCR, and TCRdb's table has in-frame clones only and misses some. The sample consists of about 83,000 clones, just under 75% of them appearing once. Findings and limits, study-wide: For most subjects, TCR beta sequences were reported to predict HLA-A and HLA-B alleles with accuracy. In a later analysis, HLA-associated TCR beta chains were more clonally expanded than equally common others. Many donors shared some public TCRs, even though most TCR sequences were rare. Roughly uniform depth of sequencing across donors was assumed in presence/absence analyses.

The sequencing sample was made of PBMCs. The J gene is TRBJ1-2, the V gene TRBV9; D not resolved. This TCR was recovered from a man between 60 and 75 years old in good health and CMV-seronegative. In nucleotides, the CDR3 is TGTGCCAGCAGCCTCTCCGAAAAGCGTGGCTACACCTTC. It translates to CASSLSEKRGYTF.